The clone carrying this T cell receptor beta chain was seen repeatedly, ten times or more. The target antigen is unknown. The germline gives CDR1 SGHRS, CDR2 YFSETQ. CDR3 size: 13 residues. Trimming at V came to 5 bases and at J to 0 bases, leaving 1 base not matched to a gene. TCRdb analysed the 5' RACE reads with MiXCR anew, one entry per CDR3 protein. Here the sample spans about 23,000 distinct CDR3 sequences, roughly an eighth being singletons. The data stem from a study of neurological immune-mediated disorders. Findings and caveats of the study: The absence of any CDR3 amino acid sequence shared by expanded clones across subjects suggests that repertoires were private in all groups. Falling below healthy controls, multiple sclerosis showed the least TCR clonal expansion, while HTLV-1-associated myelopathy showed the most.

For the unsorted libraries, 2 million PBMCs stored at -80 C served as input. The receptor was derived from an older woman with HTLV-1-associated myelopathy (HAM/TSP). Specimen: PBMCs. The rearrangement links TRBV5-1 to TRBJ2-7; 8 bases match TRBD2. The CDR3 is CASRLAASYEQYF. CDR3 sequence (DNA): TGCGCCAGCAGACTAGCGGCCTCCTACGAGCAGTACTTC. The full variable domain, with the rest looked up from reference TRBV5-1 and TRBJ2-7, is KAGVTQTPRYLIKTRGQQVTLSCSPISGHRSVSWYQQTPGQGLQFLFEYFSETQRNKGNFPGRFSGRQFSNSRSEMNVSTLELGDSALYLCASRLAASYEQYFGPGTRLTVT.